This paragraph reports one T cell receptor beta chain. This sample is part of a study of blood T cell repertoires in COVID-19. Across the whole study: Researchers got acute and convalescent COVID-19 samples from the United States, Italy and Spain.

In the original workflow: Quantification of nucleated cells was approximated via reference gene primer amplification. Data came from immunoSEQ multiplex PCR; TCRdb stores just in-frame clones and leaves some out. That table furnishes V, J and clone size, whereas the DNA furnished D and trimming. The sample lists roughly 140,000 clones; roughly nine tenths were seen once. Unmatched junction bases numbered 3, after V lost 6 bases and J lost 2 bases. Germline V lookup: CDR1 MNHEY, CDR2 SVGAGI. The CDR3 totals 15 residues. The source of this sequence is a woman aged 55-69 years with active COVID-19. V is TRBV6-5 and J is TRBJ2-1; 11 nucleotides align to TRBD2. The sequenced sample consisted of peripheral blood. As DNA, the CDR3 is TGTGCCAGCAGGATTAGCGGGAGGGCCTACAATGAGCAGTTCTTC. Translation gives CASRISGRAYNEQFF.